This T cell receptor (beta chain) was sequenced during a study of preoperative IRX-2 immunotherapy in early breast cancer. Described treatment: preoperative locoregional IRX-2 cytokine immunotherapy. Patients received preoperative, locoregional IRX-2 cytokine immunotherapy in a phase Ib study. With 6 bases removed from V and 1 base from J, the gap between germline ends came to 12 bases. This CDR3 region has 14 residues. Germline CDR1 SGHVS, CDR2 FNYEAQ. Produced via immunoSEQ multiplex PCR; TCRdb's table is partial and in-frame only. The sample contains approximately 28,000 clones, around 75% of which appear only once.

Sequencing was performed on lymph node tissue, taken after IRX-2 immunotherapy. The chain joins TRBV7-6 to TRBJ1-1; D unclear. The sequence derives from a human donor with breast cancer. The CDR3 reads CASRGEAANTEAFF. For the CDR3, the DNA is TGTGCCAGCAGGGGAGAGGCGGCGAACACTGAAGCTTTCTTT. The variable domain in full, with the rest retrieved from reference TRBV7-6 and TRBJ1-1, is GAGVSQSPRYKVTKRGQDVALRCDPISGHVSLYWYRQALGQGPEFLTYFNYEAQQDKSGLPNDRFSAERPEGSISTLTIQRTEQRDSAMYRCASRGEAANTEAFFGQGTRLTVV.